This T cell receptor (beta chain) was sequenced during a study of blood T cell repertoires in COVID-19. About the study: Samples representing acute and convalescent COVID-19 were sourced from the United States, Italy and Spain. T cells, B-cell-depleted T cells, or PBMCs supplied cDNA or gDNA.

Original processing methods: Estimated nucleated cell counts came from reference gene primer amplification. The method was immunoSEQ multiplex PCR; TCRdb's version includes in-frame clones alone and lacks a portion of them. Clone size and the V and J calls come from that table; the DNA yielded D and trimming. The sample contains over 45,000 clones, 82% of which appear only once. The CDR3 is 14 amino acids. Trimming took off 4 bases at V and 0 bases at J, with 7 bases between the two ends. CDR1 GTSNPN and CDR2 SVGIG come from the germline V gene (reference sequence). This rearrangement joins TRBV30 to TRBJ2-6; D not resolved. Sequenced material: peripheral blood. The source is a man aged 35 to 55 with acute or convalescent COVID-19. The CDR3: CAWTEFSGANVLTF. Written as DNA, the CDR3 is TGTGCCTGGACCGAGTTCTCTGGGGCCAACGTCCTGACTTTC.